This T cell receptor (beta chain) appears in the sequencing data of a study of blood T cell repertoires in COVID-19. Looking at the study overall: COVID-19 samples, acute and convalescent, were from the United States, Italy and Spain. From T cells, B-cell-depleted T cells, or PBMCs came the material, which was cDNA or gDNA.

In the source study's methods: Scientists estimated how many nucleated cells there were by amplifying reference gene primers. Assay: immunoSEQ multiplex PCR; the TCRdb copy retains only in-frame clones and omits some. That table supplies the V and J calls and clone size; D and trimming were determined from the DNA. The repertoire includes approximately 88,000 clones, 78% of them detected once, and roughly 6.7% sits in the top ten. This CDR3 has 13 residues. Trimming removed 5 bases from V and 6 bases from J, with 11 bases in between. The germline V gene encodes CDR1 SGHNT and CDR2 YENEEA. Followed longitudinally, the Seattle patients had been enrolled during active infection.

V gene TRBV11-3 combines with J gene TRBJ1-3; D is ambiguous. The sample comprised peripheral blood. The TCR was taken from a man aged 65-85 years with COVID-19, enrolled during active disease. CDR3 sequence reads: CASSVRIVNTIYF. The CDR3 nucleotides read TGTGCCAGCAGCGTCAGGATAGTAAACACCATATATTTT.